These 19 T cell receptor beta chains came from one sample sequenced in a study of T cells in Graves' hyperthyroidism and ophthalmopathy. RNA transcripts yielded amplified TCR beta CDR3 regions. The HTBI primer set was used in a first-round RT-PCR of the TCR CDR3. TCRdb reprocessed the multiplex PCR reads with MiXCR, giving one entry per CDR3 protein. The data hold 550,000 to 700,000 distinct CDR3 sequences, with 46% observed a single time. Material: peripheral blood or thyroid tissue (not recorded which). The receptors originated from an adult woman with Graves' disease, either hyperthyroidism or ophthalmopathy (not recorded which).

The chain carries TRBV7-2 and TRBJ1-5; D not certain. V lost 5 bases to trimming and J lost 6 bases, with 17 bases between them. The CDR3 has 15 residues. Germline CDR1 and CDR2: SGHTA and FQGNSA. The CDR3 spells CASSPSLAGIQPQHF. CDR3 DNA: TGTGCCAGCAGCCCGAGTCTAGCTGGCATTCAGCCCCAGCATTTT.

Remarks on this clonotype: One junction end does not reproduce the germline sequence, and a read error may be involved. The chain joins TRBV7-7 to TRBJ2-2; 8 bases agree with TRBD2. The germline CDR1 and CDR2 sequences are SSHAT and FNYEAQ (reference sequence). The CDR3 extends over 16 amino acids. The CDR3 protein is CASSPRFGREAGELFF. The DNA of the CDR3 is TGTGCTAGCAGCCCTAGATTTGGGCGGGAGGCCGGGGAGCTGTTTTTT.

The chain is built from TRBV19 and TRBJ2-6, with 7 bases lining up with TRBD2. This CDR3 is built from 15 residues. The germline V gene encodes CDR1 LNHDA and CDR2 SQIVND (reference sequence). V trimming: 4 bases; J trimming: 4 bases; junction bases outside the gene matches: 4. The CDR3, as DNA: TGTGCCAGTAGTACACGGACTAGGGGGGCCAACGTCCTGACTTTC. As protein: CASSTRTRGANVLTF.

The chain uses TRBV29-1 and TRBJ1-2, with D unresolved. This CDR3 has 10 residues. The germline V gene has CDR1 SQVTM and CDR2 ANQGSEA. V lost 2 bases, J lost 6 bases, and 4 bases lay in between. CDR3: CSVEKDGYTF. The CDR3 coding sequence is TGCAGCGTTGAAAAGGATGGCTACACCTTC.

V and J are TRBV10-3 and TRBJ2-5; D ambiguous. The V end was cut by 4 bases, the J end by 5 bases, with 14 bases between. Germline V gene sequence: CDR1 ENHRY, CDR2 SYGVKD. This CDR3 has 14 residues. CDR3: CAISAETPAETQYF. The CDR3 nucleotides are TGTGCCATCAGTGCCGAAACCCCAGCGGAGACCCAGTACTTC.

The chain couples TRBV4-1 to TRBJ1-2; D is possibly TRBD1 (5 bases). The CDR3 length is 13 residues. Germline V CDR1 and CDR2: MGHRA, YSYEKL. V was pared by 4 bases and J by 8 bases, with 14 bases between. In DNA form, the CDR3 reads TGCGCCAGCAGCCTAGGGGCCCTCACCGGCTACACCTTC. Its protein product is CASSLGALTGYTF.

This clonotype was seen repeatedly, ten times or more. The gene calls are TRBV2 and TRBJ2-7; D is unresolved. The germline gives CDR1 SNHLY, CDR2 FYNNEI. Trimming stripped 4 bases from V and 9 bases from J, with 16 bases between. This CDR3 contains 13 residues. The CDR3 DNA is TGTGCCAGCAGTGGGTCCGGTCGGCGCGGGCAGTACTTC. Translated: CASSGSGRRGQYF.

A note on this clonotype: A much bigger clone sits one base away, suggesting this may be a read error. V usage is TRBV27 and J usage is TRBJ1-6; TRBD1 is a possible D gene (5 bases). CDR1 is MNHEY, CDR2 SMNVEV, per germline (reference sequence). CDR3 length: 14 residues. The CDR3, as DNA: TGTGCCAGCAGTTGGTTCGGGGCGAATTCACCCCCCCACTTT. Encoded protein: CASSWFGANSPPHF.

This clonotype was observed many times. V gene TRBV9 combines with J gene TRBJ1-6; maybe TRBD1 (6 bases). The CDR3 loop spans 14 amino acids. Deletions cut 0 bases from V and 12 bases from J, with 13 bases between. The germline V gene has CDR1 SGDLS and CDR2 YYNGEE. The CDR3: CASSVGGRGEPLHF. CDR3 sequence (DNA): TGTGCCAGCAGCGTAGGTGGTAGGGGGGAACCCCTCCACTTT.

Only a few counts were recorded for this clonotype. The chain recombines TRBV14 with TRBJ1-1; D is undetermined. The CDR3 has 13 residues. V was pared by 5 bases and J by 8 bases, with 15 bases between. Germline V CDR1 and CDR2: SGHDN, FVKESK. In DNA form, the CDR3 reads TGTGCCAGCAGCTTAGGTAGTGCGGGGGAAGCTTTCTTT. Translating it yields CASSLGSAGEAFF. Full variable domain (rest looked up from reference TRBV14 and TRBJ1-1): EAGVTQFPSHSVIEKGQTVTLRCDPISGHDNLYWYRRVMGKEIKFLLHFVKESKQDESGMPNNRFLAERTGGTYSTLKVQPAELEDSGVYFCASSLGSAGEAFFGQGTRLTVV.

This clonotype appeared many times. The CDR3 loop reads CASSVFAGTGANVLTF. CDR3 DNA sequence: TGTGCCAGCAGCGTATTTGCGGGGACTGGGGCCAACGTCCTGACTTTC. The chain joins TRBV9 to TRBJ2-6; D is possibly TRBD2 (6 bases). Germline CDR1 and CDR2: SGDLS and YYNGEE. V lost 1 base and J lost 2, with 10 bases in between. The CDR3 consists of 16 residues.

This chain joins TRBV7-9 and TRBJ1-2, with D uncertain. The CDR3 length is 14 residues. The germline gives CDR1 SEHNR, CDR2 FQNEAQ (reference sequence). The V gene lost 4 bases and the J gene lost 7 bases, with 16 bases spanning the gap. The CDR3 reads CASSSGRGFGGYTF. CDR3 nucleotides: TGTGCCAGCAGCTCTGGTCGAGGGTTTGGTGGCTACACCTTC.

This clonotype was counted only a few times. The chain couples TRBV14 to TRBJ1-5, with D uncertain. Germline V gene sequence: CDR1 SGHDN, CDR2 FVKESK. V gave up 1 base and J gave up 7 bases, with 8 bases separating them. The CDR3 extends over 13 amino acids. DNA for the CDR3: TGTGCCAGCAGCCAAGGCGGTAGACAGCCCCAGCATTTT. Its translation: CASSQGGRQPQHF.

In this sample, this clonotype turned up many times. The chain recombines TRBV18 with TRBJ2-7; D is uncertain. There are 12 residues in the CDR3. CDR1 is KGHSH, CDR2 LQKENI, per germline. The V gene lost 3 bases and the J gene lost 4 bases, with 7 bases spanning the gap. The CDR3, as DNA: TGTGCCAGCTCACCCGTCGGTTACGAGCAGTACTTC. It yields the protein CASSPVGYEQYF.

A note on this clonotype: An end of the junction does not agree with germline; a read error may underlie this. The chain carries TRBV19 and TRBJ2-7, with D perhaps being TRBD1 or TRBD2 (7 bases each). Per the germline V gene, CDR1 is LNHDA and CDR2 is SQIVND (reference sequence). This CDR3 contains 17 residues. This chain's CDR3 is CASSLVGGTAKTYGQYF. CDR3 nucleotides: TGTGCCAGCAGCTTAGTGGGGGGGACAGCGAAGACCTACGGGCAGTACTTC.

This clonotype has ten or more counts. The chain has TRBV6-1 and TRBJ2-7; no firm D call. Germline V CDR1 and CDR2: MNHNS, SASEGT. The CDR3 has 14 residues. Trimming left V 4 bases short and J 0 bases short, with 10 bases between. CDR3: CASSAVVSSYEQYF. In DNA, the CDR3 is TGTGCCAGCAGTGCGGTGGTGAGCTCCTACGAGCAGTACTTC.

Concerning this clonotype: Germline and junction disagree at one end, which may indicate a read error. CDR3 loop: CASSESTARYGYAF. The CDR3 DNA reads TGTGCCAGCAGTGAGTCGACGGCCCGCTATGGCTACGCCTTC. The chain recombines TRBV2 with TRBJ1-2; D unresolved. The CDR3 runs 14 residues. Germline lookup yields CDR1 SNHLY and CDR2 FYNNEI.

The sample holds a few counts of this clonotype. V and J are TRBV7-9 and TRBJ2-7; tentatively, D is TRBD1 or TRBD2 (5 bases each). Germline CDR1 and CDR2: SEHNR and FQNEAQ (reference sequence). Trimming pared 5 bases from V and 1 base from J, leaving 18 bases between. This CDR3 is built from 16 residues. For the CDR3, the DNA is TGTGCCAGCAGCCCCACCTACGGGACCGCGTCCTACGAGCAGTACTTC. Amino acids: CASSPTYGTASYEQYF.

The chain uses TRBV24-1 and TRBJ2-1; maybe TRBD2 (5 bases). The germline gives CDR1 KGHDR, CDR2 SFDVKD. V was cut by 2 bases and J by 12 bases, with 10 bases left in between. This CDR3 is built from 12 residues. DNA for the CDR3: TGTGCCACCAGTGATTCGGGGTTTGGGCAGTTCTTC. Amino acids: CATSDSGFGQFF.